This entry concerns a single TCR beta chain. These data belong to a study of technical replicates of blood from four donors. TCRdb's copy holds only in-frame clones and misses some; the assay was immunoSEQ multiplex PCR. The sample contains some 81,000 clones, roughly nine tenths of which appear only once. This CDR3 contains 14 residues. Trimming shortened V by 4 bases and J by 10 bases, and 19 bases separated the two germline ends. The V gene's germline CDR1 is SGHTA and CDR2 FQGTGA. The sequenced sample was T cells isolated from PBMCs. The chain links TRBV7-3 to TRBJ1-1, with D possibly matching TRBD1 (6 bases). The receptor's source is a human donor in good health. This CDR3 is CASSSSGDDGLAFF. DNA of the CDR3: TGTGCCAGCAGCTCATCAGGGGATGATGGTCTAGCTTTCTTT.